A selection of T cell receptor beta chains follows, all from one sample in a study of T cell responses to AZD1222 COVID-19 vaccine. Measured with immunoSEQ multiplex PCR; TCRdb has only the in-frame clones, and not every one. The sample holds over 120,000 clones; approximately 88% are singletons and the top ten take 5.4%. The sample here was peripheral blood, taken 28 days after the second dose of the MenACWY control vaccine. These receptors were obtained from an adult who received the MenACWY meningococcal vaccine as a control. Both conserved end residues are part of each CDR3. The order of the fields is D gene, J gene, V gene, clone size, CDR3 protein, CDR3 DNA. The D gene is left open where the match is weak. Size is omitted from some rows. Given values are once, few, many or a class for expanded clones.

TRBD2,TRBJ2-2,TRBV11-3,.,CASSPGLFGGGDGELFF,TGTGCCAGCAGCCCCGGCCTCTTTGGGGGAGGGGACGGGGAGCTGTTTTTT
.,TRBJ1-4,TRBV18,.,CASSDRWNEKLFF,TGTGCCTCTAGCGACAGGTGGAATGAAAAACTGTTTTTT
.,TRBJ1-1,TRBV30,.,CAWSSRGTEAFF,TGTGCCTGGAGCTCCCGGGGAACTGAAGCTTTCTTT
.,TRBJ2-1,TRBV11-1,.,CASSIRDLRREQFF,TGTGCCAGCAGCATCCGGGACCTGCGGCGTGAGCAGTTCTTC
TRBD2,TRBJ2-1,TRBV5-1,once,CASTQTSGGYYNEQFF,TGCGCCAGCACGCAAACTAGCGGGGGGTATTACAATGAGCAGTTCTTC
TRBD1,TRBJ2-3,TRBV5-1,once,CASSALTGETDTQYF,TGCGCCAGCAGCGCACTGACAGGGGAGACAGATACGCAGTATTTT
TRBD2,TRBJ2-1,TRBV7-6,.,CASSLGLAGGNEQFF,TGTGCCAGCAGCTTAGGACTAGCGGGAGGGAATGAGCAGTTCTTC
.,TRBJ1-6,TRBV4-3,.,CASSQGAVSSYNSPLHF,TGCGCCAGCAGCCAAGGGGCGGTTAGCTCCTATAATTCACCCCTCCACTTT
TRBD1,TRBJ2-1,TRBV23-1,.,CASSPDRENEQFF,TGCGCCAGCAGTCCCGACAGGGAAAATGAGCAGTTCTTC
TRBD1,TRBJ1-1,TRBV5-6,.,CASSGQGYTEAFF,TGTGCCAGCAGTGGACAGGGCTACACTGAAGCTTTCTTT
.,TRBJ1-6,TRBV19,.,CASSIEIWGGSPLHF,TGTGCCAGTAGTATAGAAATCTGGGGGGGCTCACCCCTCCACTTT
TRBD2,TRBJ2-3,TRBV25-1,.,CASRGRRTDTQYF,TGTGCCAGCCGCGGGAGGCGCACAGATACGCAGTATTTT
.,TRBJ1-3,TRBV7-2,.,CASSLVPGRHSGNTIYF,TGTGCCAGCAGCTTAGTTCCCGGCCGCCACTCTGGAAACACTATATATTTT
.,TRBJ1-1,TRBV6-5,.,CASSHGSMNTEAFF,TGTGCCAGCAGCCACGGGAGCATGAACACTGAAGCTTTCTTT
TRBD1,TRBJ2-7,TRBV3-1/TRBV3-2,.,CASSVGTGRMDEQYF,TGTGCCAGCAGCGTAGGGACAGGGAGGATGGACGAGCAGTACTTC
.,TRBJ2-3,TRBV24-1,.,CATKAGGTDTQYF,TGTGCCACCAAGGCAGGGGGCACAGATACGCAGTATTTT
.,TRBJ1-2,TRBV3-1/TRBV3-2,few,CASSQDMGYTF,TGTGCCAGCAGCCAAGATATGGGCTACACCTTC
.,TRBJ1-4,TRBV12-3/TRBV12-4,.,CASSLRVNEKLFF,TGTGCCAGCAGTTTAAGGGTTAATGAAAAACTGTTTTTT
.,TRBJ1-2,TRBV15,.,CATSGGGGYGYTF,TGTGCCACCAGCGGGGGTGGGGGGTATGGCTACACCTTC
.,TRBJ2-6,TRBV7-3,.,CASSPMGGPGANVLTF,TGTGCCAGCAGCCCCATGGGGGGACCTGGGGCCAACGTCCTGACTTTC
.,TRBJ1-5,TRBV19,.,CASSTRDGYNQPQHF,TGTGCCAGTAGCACCCGGGACGGATACAATCAGCCCCAGCATTTT
.,TRBJ2-1,TRBV6-5,.,CASRPTGRSYNEQFF,TGTGCCAGCAGGCCCACAGGGCGCTCCTACAATGAGCAGTTCTTC
.,TRBJ1-2,TRBV7-2,few,CASSLVVHPGYTF,TGTGCCAGCAGCTTAGTGGTACACCCTGGCTACACCTTC
.,TRBJ2-5,TRBV6-1,.,CASSERRGNGQETQYF,TGTGCCAGCAGTGAACGCCGGGGGAACGGTCAAGAGACCCAGTACTTC
.,TRBJ1-5,TRBV7-9,once,CASSPGRENQPQHF,TGTGCCAGCAGCCCCGGACGGGAAAATCAGCCCCAGCATTTT
.,TRBJ2-1,TRBV5-1,.,CASSLGAGASSYNEQFF,TGCGCCAGCAGCTTGGGGGCAGGGGCTAGCTCCTACAATGAGCAGTTCTTC
.,TRBJ1-1,TRBV19,.,CASSTLVNTEAFF,TGTGCCAGTAGTACCCTCGTCAACACTGAAGCTTTCTTT
.,TRBJ2-1,TRBV4-3,.,CASSQVRHNEQFF,TGCGCCAGCAGCCAAGTTCGACACAATGAGCAGTTCTTC
TRBD1,TRBJ2-5,TRBV7-3,.,CASSLSGTGGVGETQYF,TGTGCCAGCAGCTTAAGTGGGACAGGGGGCGTAGGGGAGACCCAGTACTTC
.,TRBJ2-1,TRBV10-3,.,CAIGPRGMIGEQFF,TGTGCCATCGGGCCAAGGGGGATGATTGGTGAGCAGTTCTTC
.,TRBJ1-2,TRBV7-9,.,CASGAGLTYGYTF,TGTGCCAGCGGGGCAGGACTAACCTATGGCTACACCTTC
.,TRBJ1-1,TRBV14,.,CASSQAGALNTEAFF,TGTGCCAGCAGCCAAGCGGGGGCTCTGAACACTGAAGCTTTCTTT
TRBD2,TRBJ2-1,TRBV13,.,CASSLGREGLNEQFF,TGTGCCAGCAGCTTAGGTCGGGAGGGCCTAAATGAGCAGTTCTTC
TRBD1,TRBJ2-1,TRBV7-9,.,CASSQGGQGGDEQFF,TGTGCCAGCAGCCAAGGAGGACAGGGTGGAGATGAGCAGTTCTTC
.,TRBJ2-3,TRBV30,.,CAWSGGTPSTDTQYF,TGTGCCTGGAGTGGCGGGACGCCTAGCACAGATACGCAGTATTTT
.,TRBJ2-3,TRBV21-1,.,CASSTPLPSGGGTDTQYF,TGTGCCAGCAGCACCCCCTTGCCTAGCGGGGGGGGCACAGATACGCAGTATTTT
TRBD1,TRBJ1-1,TRBV4-3,.,CASSQQQGTEAFF,TGCGCCAGCAGCCAGCAACAGGGGACTGAAGCTTTCTTT
TRBD1,TRBJ2-5,TRBV7-2,.,CASSLAGQGSQYF,TGTGCCAGCAGCTTAGCGGGACAGGGTTCCCAGTACTTC
TRBD2,TRBJ2-5,TRBV7-3,.,CASSLAGTSGAQETQYF,TGTGCCAGCAGCTTAGCGGGGACTAGCGGAGCACAAGAGACCCAGTACTTC
TRBD2,TRBJ2-7,TRBV7-2,.,CASSSGGAGEGGQYF,TGTGCCAGCAGCTCCGGAGGGGCGGGAGAGGGAGGGCAGTACTTC
.,TRBJ1-5,TRBV7-2,.,CASSFQGGLSNQPQHF,TGTGCCAGCAGCTTTCAGGGAGGTCTTAGCAATCAGCCCCAGCATTTT
TRBD1,TRBJ1-1,TRBV7-6,.,CASTHSGLQGAATEAFF,TGTGCCAGCACCCACAGCGGGCTACAGGGGGCGGCCACTGAAGCTTTCTTT
.,TRBJ1-1,TRBV10-2,.,CASSGQGNTEAFF,TGCGCCAGCAGTGGACAAGGGAACACTGAAGCTTTCTTT
TRBD2,TRBJ2-7,TRBV5-1,.,CASSLTSGSFEQYF,TGCGCCAGCAGCCTGACTAGCGGGAGTTTCGAGCAGTACTTC
TRBD2,TRBJ2-7,TRBV5-1,.,CASRLAGGPYNYEQYF,TGCGCCAGCCGTCTAGCGGGAGGACCTTATAACTACGAGCAGTACTTC
TRBD1,TRBJ1-2,TRBV5-1,.,CASSVSREQGCTF,TGCGCCAGCAGCGTCAGCCGGGAACAGGGGTGCACCTTC
TRBD1,TRBJ1-6,TRBV6-5,.,CASRRQGANSPLHF,TGTGCCAGCAGGCGACAGGGGGCTAATTCACCCCTCCACTTT
TRBD1,TRBJ1-2,TRBV4-3,.,CASSPGTGGINYGYTF,TGCGCCAGCAGCCCCGGGACAGGAGGGATTAACTATGGCTACACCTTC
.,TRBJ2-7,TRBV6-5,.,CASSPEDWGSYEQYF,TGTGCCAGCAGTCCGGAAGACTGGGGATCCTACGAGCAGTACTTC
.,TRBJ2-1,TRBV7-2,.,CASSPSGGSYNEQFF,TGTGCCAGCAGCCCCTCCGGGGGCTCCTACAATGAGCAGTTCTTC
.,TRBJ1-2,TRBV14,.,CASSQERAGSGYGYTF,TGTGCCAGCAGCCAAGAAAGAGCGGGATCAGGCTATGGCTACACCTTC
.,TRBJ2-2,TRBV25-1,.,CASSESGGGTGELFF,TGTGCCAGCAGTGAATCAGGGGGAGGCACCGGGGAGCTGTTTTTT
TRBD2,TRBJ2-5,TRBV7-2,.,CASSQMGLAGDGTQYF,TGTGCCAGCAGCCAAATGGGACTAGCGGGAGATGGGACCCAGTACTTC
.,TRBJ1-3,TRBV30,.,CAWTHLGNTIYF,TGTGCCTGGACGCACCTTGGAAACACCATATATTTT
TRBD1,TRBJ1-6,TRBV10-3,once,CAIRTGLNNSPLHF,TGTGCCATTAGGACAGGGCTTAATAATTCACCCCTCCACTTT
.,TRBJ1-1,TRBV21-1,.,CASGPLNTEAFF,TGTGCCAGCGGGCCACTGAACACTGAAGCTTTCTTT
.,TRBJ2-7,TRBV28,.,CASISYGRAYEQYF,TGTGCCAGCATATCGTACGGGAGAGCCTACGAGCAGTACTTC